The sequence of this TCR beta chain was determined in a study of early T cells in non-severe SARS-CoV-2 infection. The CDR3 has 15 amino acids. Germline V gene data show CDR1 as SGDLS and CDR2 as YYNGEE. V was pared by 4 bases and J by 7 bases, with 12 bases of the junction left unmatched. One entry per CDR3 protein results from TCRdb running MiXCR on the 5' RACE reads. The sample has some 36,000 distinct CDR3 sequences, 5% to 7% seen once. Sequencing was performed on whole blood. The TCR originated in an adult who was a healthcare worker with PCR-confirmed SARS-CoV-2 infection or an uninfected control (not recorded which). The chain employs TRBV9 and TRBJ1-2, with TRBD1 identical over 8 bases. CDR3 loop: CASSPQNQGASGYTF. The CDR3 bases are TGTGCCAGCAGCCCTCAAAATCAGGGGGCGAGTGGCTACACCTTC.